This TCR beta chain was sequenced for a study of cytomegalovirus exposure and HLA in healthy donors. Study findings and constraints: The authors listed about 170 TCR beta chains as cytomegalovirus-associated. According to a later analysis, TCR clusters from the first cohort tended to co-occur in the 120 or so validation repertoires. Per published reports, the classifier diagnosed cytomegalovirus status with high specificity and sensitivity. Many donors carried some public TCRs, although rarity characterized most TCR sequences.

This clone was recorded only once. No antigen is known for it. Repertoires were generated with immunoSEQ multiplex PCR, while TCRdb's copy carries only in-frame clones and drops some. The sample consists of 150,000 to 200,000 clones, about 89% of them appearing once. Germline lookup yields CDR1 MDHEN and CDR2 SYDVKM. After removal of 2 bases from V and 14 bases from J, the junction contained 3 bases not matched to a gene. The CDR3 covers 11 residues. The source of this sequence is a man aged 25-45 years in good health and CMV-seropositive. Source material: PBMCs. The rearrangement joins TRBV28 to TRBJ2-3; the match to TRBD2 covers 8 bases. The CDR3 region is CASSLAGGTYF. CDR3 DNA sequence: TGTGCCAGCAGTTTAGCGGGAGGAACGTATTTT. Based on the CDR3 plus reference TRBV28 and TRBJ2-3, the full variable domain is DVKVTQSSRYLVKRTGEKVFLECVQDMDHENMFWYRQDPGLGLRLIYFSYDVKMKEKGDIPEGYSVSREKKERFSLILESASTNQTSMYLCASSLAGGTYFGPGTRLTVL.